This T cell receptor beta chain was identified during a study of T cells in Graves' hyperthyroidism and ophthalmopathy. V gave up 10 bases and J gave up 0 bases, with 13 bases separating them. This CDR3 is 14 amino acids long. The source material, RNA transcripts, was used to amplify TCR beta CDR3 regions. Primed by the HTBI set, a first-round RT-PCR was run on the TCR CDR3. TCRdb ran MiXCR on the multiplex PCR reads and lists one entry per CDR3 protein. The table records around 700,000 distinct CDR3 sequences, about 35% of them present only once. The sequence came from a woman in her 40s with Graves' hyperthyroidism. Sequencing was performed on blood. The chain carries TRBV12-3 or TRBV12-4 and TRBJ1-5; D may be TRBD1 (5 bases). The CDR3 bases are TGTGCCACCACGACAGTAAATAGCAATCAGCCCCAGCATTTT. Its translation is CATTTVNSNQPQHF.